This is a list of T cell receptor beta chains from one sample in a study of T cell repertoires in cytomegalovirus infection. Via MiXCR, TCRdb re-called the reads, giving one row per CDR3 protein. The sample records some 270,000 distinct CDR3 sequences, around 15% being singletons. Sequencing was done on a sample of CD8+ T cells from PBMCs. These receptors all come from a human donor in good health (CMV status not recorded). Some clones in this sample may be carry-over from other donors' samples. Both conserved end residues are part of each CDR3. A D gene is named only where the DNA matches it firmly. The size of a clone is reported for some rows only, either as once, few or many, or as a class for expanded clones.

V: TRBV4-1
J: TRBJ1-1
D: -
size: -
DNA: TGCGCCAGCAGCCAAGATCGGGGGCTTGACACTGAAGCTTTCTTT
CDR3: CASSQDRGLDTEAFF

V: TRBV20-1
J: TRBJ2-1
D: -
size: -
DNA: TGCAGTGTAAGAGACTACTCCAATGAGCAGTTCTTC
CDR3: CSVRDYSNEQFF

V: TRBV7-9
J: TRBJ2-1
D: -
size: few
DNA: TGTGCCAGCAGCACCCGGACCTACAATGAGCAGTTCTTC
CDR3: CASSTRTYNEQFF

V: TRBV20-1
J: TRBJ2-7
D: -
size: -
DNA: TGCAGTGCTCTTACCGACCCCCTCGAGCAGTACTTC
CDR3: CSALTDPLEQYF

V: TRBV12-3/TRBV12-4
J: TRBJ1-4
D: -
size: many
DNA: TGTGCCAGCAGTTCCCGTAATGAAAAACTGTTTTTT
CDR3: CASSSRNEKLFF

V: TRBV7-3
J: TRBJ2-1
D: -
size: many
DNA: TGTGCCAGCAGCGGAGGAAGTACCCCCTACAATGAGCAGTTCTTC
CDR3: CASSGGSTPYNEQFF

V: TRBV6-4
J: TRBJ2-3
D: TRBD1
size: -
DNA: TGTGCCAGCAGTGACGACTCACAGGGGGCCACAGATACGCAGTATTTT
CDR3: CASSDDSQGATDTQYF

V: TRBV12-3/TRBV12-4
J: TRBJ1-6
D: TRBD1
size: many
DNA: TGTGCCAGCAGTTTCGTCCTAGCCGGGACAGCCAGAAATTCACCCCTCCACTTT
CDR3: CASSFVLAGTARNSPLHF

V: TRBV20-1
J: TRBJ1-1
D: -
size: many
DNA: TGCAGTGCTCTGGAGGGGGAACACACTGAAGCTTTCTTT
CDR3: CSALEGEHTEAFF

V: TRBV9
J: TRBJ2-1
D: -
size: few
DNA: TGTGCCAGCAGCGCGGGACCCCTTTGGGGTGAGCAGTTCTTC
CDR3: CASSAGPLWGEQFF

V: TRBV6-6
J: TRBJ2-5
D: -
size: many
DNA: TGTGCCAGCGGTTCAGGGGTACAAGAGACCCAGTACTTC
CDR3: CASGSGVQETQYF

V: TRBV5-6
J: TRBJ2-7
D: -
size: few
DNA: TGTGCCAGCAGCTTGGAGCGACTAGATTTCGAGCAGTACTTC
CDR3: CASSLERLDFEQYF

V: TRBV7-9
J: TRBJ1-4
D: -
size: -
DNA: TGTGCCAGCAGCTTAGGACCAGCAACTAATGAAAAACTGTTTTTT
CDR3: CASSLGPATNEKLFF

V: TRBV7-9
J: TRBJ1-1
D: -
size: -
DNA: TGTGCCAGCACCCACCCCCAGGGGCCTCGGGCCACTGAAGCTTTCTTT
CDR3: CASTHPQGPRATEAFF

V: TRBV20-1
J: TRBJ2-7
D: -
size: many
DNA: TGCAGTGCTACGGCCGGAGGGGACGAGCAGTACTTC
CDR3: CSATAGGDEQYF

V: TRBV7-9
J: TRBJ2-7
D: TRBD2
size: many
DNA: TGTGCCAGCAGCTCGGGGGGACCCCTCTACGAGCAGTACTTC
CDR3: CASSSGGPLYEQYF

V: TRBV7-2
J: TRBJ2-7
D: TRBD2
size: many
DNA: TGTGCCAGCAGCTTAGGGCTAGCGGGGAGCGAGCAGTACTTC
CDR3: CASSLGLAGSEQYF

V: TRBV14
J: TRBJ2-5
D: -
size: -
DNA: TGTGCCAGCAGCCAAGAAGGCACAGGGCTATGGACCCAGTACTTC
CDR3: CASSQEGTGLWTQYF

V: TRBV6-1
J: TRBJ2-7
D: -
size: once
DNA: TGTGCCAGCGCATACTCAAAGGAGGCCTACGAGCAGTACTTC
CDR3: CASAYSKEAYEQYF

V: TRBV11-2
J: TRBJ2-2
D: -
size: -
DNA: TGTGCCAGCAGCTTCGGTGGGCAGAACACCGGGGAGCTGTTTTTT
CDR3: CASSFGGQNTGELFF

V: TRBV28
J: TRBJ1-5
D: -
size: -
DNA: TGTGCCAGCAGTTTTGAAGGAGGGCCCCAGCATTTT
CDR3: CASSFEGGPQHF

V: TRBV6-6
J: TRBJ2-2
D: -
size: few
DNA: TGTGCCAGCAGTTACCCAGATAACACCGGGGAGCTGTTTTTT
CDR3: CASSYPDNTGELFF

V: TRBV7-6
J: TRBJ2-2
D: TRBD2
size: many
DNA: TGTGCCAGCAGCCTGAGAGCGGGGATCGATACCGGGGAGCTGTTTTTT
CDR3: CASSLRAGIDTGELFF

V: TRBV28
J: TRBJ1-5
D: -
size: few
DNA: TGTGCCAGCGACCCCCTCTCAGGGGAGGATAGCAATCAGCCCCAGCATTTT
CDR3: CASDPLSGEDSNQPQHF

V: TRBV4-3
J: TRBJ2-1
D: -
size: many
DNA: TGCGCCAGCAGCCAAGACGGACACAGAATCAATGAGCAGTTCTTC
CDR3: CASSQDGHRINEQFF

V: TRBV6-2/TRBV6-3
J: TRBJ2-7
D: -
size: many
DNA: TGTGCCAGCAGTTACGGGAACGTCGCCTACGAGCAGTACTTC
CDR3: CASSYGNVAYEQYF

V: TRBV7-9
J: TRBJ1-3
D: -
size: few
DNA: TGTGCCAGCAGCGCGCCGGGGGGGGCCATATATTTT
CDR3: CASSAPGGAIYF

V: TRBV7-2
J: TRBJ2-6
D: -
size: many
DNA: TGTGCCAGCAGCCTACAGGCGTCCTTAATCTCTGGGGCCAACGTCCTGACTTTC
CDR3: CASSLQASLISGANVLTF

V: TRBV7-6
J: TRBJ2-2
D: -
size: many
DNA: TGTGCCAGCAGCGTAACTAGGACAATCGGTACCGGGGAGCTGTTTTTT
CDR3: CASSVTRTIGTGELFF